The 29 T cell receptor beta chains below come from one sample, sequenced in a study of regulatory T cells in long-lasting Graves disease. The time point denotes: persistent/refractory GD, antithyroid drugs over 5 years with positive TRAb. From PBMCs, RNA was extracted and then used to make the TCR library. The TCR beta library used iRepertoire HTBI primers with Arm-PCR amplification of CDR3. In TCRdb, the multiplex PCR reads were re-called with MiXCR into one record per CDR3 protein. The data contain about 470,000 distinct CDR3 sequences, roughly 20% of them singletons. The source was peripheral blood mononuclear cells (PBMCs), collected when the disease was refractory, from a patient treated with antithyroid drugs. The receptors shown here come from a female donor with Graves disease.

This clonotype was recorded many times. As DNA, the CDR3 is TGTGCCAGCAGCTATGGGGTCAACTCCTACGAGCAGTACTTC. Its protein product is CASSYGVNSYEQYF. The chain couples TRBV28 to TRBJ2-7; no clear D. Trimming pared 6 bases from V and 0 bases from J, leaving 12 bases between. CDR3 length: 14 residues. CDR1 MDHEN and CDR2 SYDVKM come from the germline V gene.

The table lists this clonotype with many counts. The chain carries TRBV2 and TRBJ1-1; D gene unclear. CDR1 is SNHLY and CDR2 is FYNNEI in the germline V gene. This CDR3 is built from 11 residues. Trimming stripped 3 bases from V and 7 bases from J, with 6 bases between. The CDR3 protein is CASSDAVEAFF. In DNA form, the CDR3 reads TGTGCCAGCAGTGATGCGGTTGAAGCTTTCTTT.

As for this clonotype: A read error may account for a junction end that differs from germline. The chain links TRBV28 to TRBJ2-2; 10 nucleotides line up with TRBD2. The CDR3 consists of 15 residues. Germline CDR1 is MDHEN and CDR2 is SYDVKM. Here the CDR3 reads CTSGGDRYNTGELFF. DNA of the CDR3: TGTACCAGCGGGGGGGACAGGTATAACACCGGGGAGCTGTTTTTT.

The rearrangement uses TRBV6-1 and TRBJ2-2; D possibly corresponds to TRBD1 (6 bases). In germline, CDR1 is MNHNS, CDR2 SASEGT. Trimming stripped 6 bases from V and 5 bases from J, with 13 bases between. The CDR3 runs to 14 residues. The CDR3 protein is CASRKTGPTGELFF. In DNA form, the CDR3 reads TGTGCCAGCAGAAAGACAGGTCCTACCGGGGAGCTGTTTTTT.

Worth noting for this clonotype: Mismatch with germline at one junction end may stem from a read error. The V gene is TRBV15, the J gene TRBJ2-5; tentatively, D is TRBD2 (5 bases). The V gene's germline CDR1 is LNHNV and CDR2 YYDKDF (reference sequence). This CDR3 has 13 residues. CDR3 nucleotide sequence: TGTGCCACCAGCACGGAGGAACCGGGAACTCGGTTCTTC. Translation gives CATSTEEPGTRFF.

This clonotype was picked up many times. The CDR3 here is CASSSSRDHYGYTF. Here the CDR3 DNA reads TGTGCCAGCTCATCGTCTCGGGACCACTATGGCTACACCTTC. V gene TRBV18 combines with J gene TRBJ1-2; tentatively, D is TRBD1 (5 bases). V lost 5 bases and J lost 3, with 13 bases in between. Germline V lookup: CDR1 KGHSH, CDR2 LQKENI. This CDR3 region has 14 residues. Full variable domain (missing parts from reference TRBV18 and TRBJ1-2): NAGVMQNPRHLVRRRGQEARLRCSPMKGHSHVYWYRQLPEEGLKFMVYLQKENIIDESGMPKERFSAEFPKEGPSILRIQQVVRGDSAAYFCASSSSRDHYGYTFGSGTRLTVV.

This clonotype was found a few times. It is likely a read error: a sequence one base away is far more abundant. This chain uses TRBV10-3 with TRBJ2-7; D ambiguous. The CDR3 length is 12 residues. Germline loops: CDR1 ENHRY, CDR2 SYGVKD. Trimming stripped 6 bases from V and 0 bases from J, with 6 bases between. CDR3 nucleotides: TGTGCCATCAGCTGGGACTCCTACGAGCAGTACTTC. This encodes CAISWDSYEQYF.

This chain links TRBV15 with TRBJ1-3; D gene unclear. CDR1 and CDR2 (germline): LNHNV, YYDKDF (reference sequence). The CDR3 covers 17 residues. Trimming removed 0 bases at V and 3 bases at J, with 15 bases between. CDR3 sequence (DNA): TGTGCCACCAGCAGAGATTGGAGGTGGTCTCGTGGAAACACCATATATTTT. This encodes CATSRDWRWSRGNTIYF.

This clonotype has a count of ten or more. The chain recombines TRBV28 with TRBJ2-4, with D tentatively TRBD2 (5 bases). CDR1 is MDHEN and CDR2 is SYDVKM in the germline V gene. There are 15 residues in the CDR3. The V and J ends lost 8 bases and 1 base respectively, with 15 bases between them. CDR3 protein: CASRTGSAAKNIQYF. The CDR3 coding sequence is TGTGCCAGCCGTACGGGGTCCGCGGCCAAAAACATTCAGTACTTC.

This clonotype was seen repeatedly, ten times or more. J is TRBJ1-5 and V is TRBV19; D is undetermined. The CDR3 contains 16 residues. From germline, CDR1 is LNHDA and CDR2 SQIVND (reference sequence). V was clipped by 3 bases and J by 3 bases, with 15 bases between them. The chain's CDR3 is CASSIFIRASNQPQHF. CDR3 nucleotide sequence: TGTGCCAGTAGTATCTTTATAAGGGCTTCCAATCAGCCCCAGCATTTT.

This clonotype turned up a few times. V gene TRBV7-6 combines with J gene TRBJ2-6; D is undetermined. V dropped 5 bases and J dropped 0 bases, with 5 bases sitting between them. There are 14 residues in the CDR3. CDR1 SGHVS and CDR2 FNYEAQ come from the germline V gene. The CDR3 region has the DNA TGTGCCAGCAGCGCGCACTCTGGGGCCAACGTCCTGACTTTC. It translates to CASSAHSGANVLTF. Combining the CDR3 with reference TRBV7-6 and TRBJ2-6 gives the whole variable domain GAGVSQSPRYKVTKRGQDVALRCDPISGHVSLYWYRQALGQGPEFLTYFNYEAQQDKSGLPNDRFSAERPEGSISTLTIQRTEQRDSAMYRCASSAHSGANVLTFGAGSRLTVL.

This clonotype turned up a few times. J is TRBJ2-1 and V is TRBV6-1, with 13 bases fitting TRBD2. With 6 bases clipped from V and 2 bases from J, the junction kept 4 bases outside the gene matches. Germline CDR1 and CDR2: MNHNS and SASEGT. The CDR3 consists of 16 residues. The CDR3 is CASRRTSGSTYNEQFF. The CDR3 DNA sequence: TGTGCCAGCAGGCGGACTAGCGGGAGTACCTACAATGAGCAGTTCTTC.

The chain is built from TRBV19 and TRBJ1-1; tentative D call: TRBD1 (5 bases). The V end was cut by 8 bases, the J end by 0 bases, with 10 bases between. Germline V gene sequence: CDR1 LNHDA, CDR2 SQIVND (reference sequence). The CDR3 spans 13 residues. The CDR3, as DNA: TGTGCCAGTGCGACAGCGCTGAACACTGAAGCTTTCTTT. It yields the protein CASATALNTEAFF.

This clonotype came up many times. The V gene is TRBV28, the J gene TRBJ2-7; possibly TRBD1 or TRBD2 for D (5 bases each). Germline V gene lookup returns CDR1 MDHEN and CDR2 SYDVKM. Trimming stripped 3 bases from V and 7 bases from J, with 10 bases between. The CDR3 contains 12 residues. The chain's CDR3 is CASSFVWGEQYF. The CDR3 nucleotides are TGTGCCAGCAGTTTCGTCTGGGGGGAGCAGTACTTC.

About this clonotype: A much larger clone is a single base away; this may be a read error. The gene calls are TRBV6-2 or TRBV6-3 and TRBJ1-2; D remains unclear. CDR3 length equals 13 residues. Germline V gene lookup returns CDR1 MNHEY and CDR2 SVGEGT. CDR3 sequence: CASSWLQMVGCTF. The CDR3 bases are TGTGCCAGCAGTTGGTTGCAGATGGTTGGCTGCACCTTC.

The table lists this clonotype with many counts. The rearrangement joins TRBV7-9 to TRBJ1-2; 8 positions agree with TRBD1. Germline V lookup: CDR1 SEHNR, CDR2 FQNEAQ (reference sequence). The V segment lost 8 bases and the J segment 6 bases; nucleotides outside the gene matches: 5. The CDR3 has 12 amino acids. CDR3 in amino acids: CASSPTGDGYTF. CDR3 bases: TGTGCCAGCTCACCGACAGGGGATGGCTACACCTTC. Combining the CDR3 with reference TRBV7-9 and TRBJ1-2 gives the whole variable domain DTGVSQNPRHKITKRGQNVTFRCDPISEHNRLYWYRQTLGQGPEFLTYFQNEAQLEKSRLLSDRFSAERPKGSFSTLEIQRTEQGDSAMYLCASSPTGDGYTFGSGTRLTVV.

In this sample, this clonotype turned up many times. CDR3 residues: CASSLLLAGSWETQYF. Here the CDR3 DNA reads TGTGCCAGCAGCTTACTACTGGCGGGATCGTGGGAGACCCAGTACTTC. The J gene is TRBJ2-5, the V gene TRBV11-2, with D maybe TRBD2 (6 bases). Trimming stripped 2 bases from V and 5 bases from J, with 18 bases between. Germline V gene sequence: CDR1 SGHAT, CDR2 FQNNGV. This CDR3 region has 16 residues.

This clonotype was counted once. The CDR3 DNA reads TGTGCCACCAGTCAAGGAGGGAGCGGGAGTCTCCGCGAGCAGTACTTC. The encoded protein is CATSQGGSGSLREQYF. The chain is built from TRBV24-1 and TRBJ2-7; 8 bases match TRBD2. J lost 6 bases, V lost 6 bases, and 15 bases had no gene match. Germline V gives CDR1 KGHDR, CDR2 SFDVKD. The CDR3 runs to 16 residues.

This clonotype has just a few counts. V gene TRBV10-3 combines with J gene TRBJ2-6; 10 bases line up with TRBD2. This CDR3 spans 20 amino acids. CDR1 is ENHRY, CDR2 SYGVKD, per germline. The ends lost 0 bases at V and 0 bases at J; junction bases unmatched: 8. The CDR3 region is CAISESTSGPNLSGANVLTF. As DNA, the CDR3 is TGTGCCATCAGTGAGTCGACTAGCGGGCCCAACCTCTCTGGGGCCAACGTCCTGACTTTC.

This rearrangement joins TRBV28 to TRBJ2-4, with D unresolved. The CDR3 is made up of 13 amino acids. Trimming pared 7 bases from V and 2 bases from J, leaving 9 bases between. Germline V gives CDR1 MDHEN, CDR2 SYDVKM. The CDR3 spells CASKGSPKNIQYF. CDR3 DNA sequence: TGTGCCAGCAAAGGGTCTCCCAAAAACATTCAGTACTTC.

The rearrangement links TRBV9 to TRBJ1-6, with a weak D call TRBD1 (6 bases). V lost 2 bases, J lost 7 bases, and 10 bases lay in between. CDR1 is SGDLS and CDR2 is YYNGEE in the germline V gene. The CDR3 covers 14 residues. CDR3 protein: CASSVTGWNSPLHF. CDR3 coding DNA: TGTGCCAGCAGCGTGACAGGCTGGAATTCACCCCTCCACTTT.

The chain combines TRBV4-3 with TRBJ1-1; the D is unclear. Trimming left V 0 bases short and J 4 bases short, with 15 bases between. The germline CDR1 and CDR2 sequences are LGHNA and YSLEER. This CDR3 comprises 16 residues. The CDR3: CASSQDRSQSGTEAFF. The CDR3 bases are TGCGCCAGCAGCCAAGATCGGAGCCAGAGTGGCACTGAAGCTTTCTTT.

This clonotype was detected many times. The chain couples TRBV20-1 to TRBJ2-7; no clear D. Looked up from germline, CDR1 is DFQATT and CDR2 is SNEGSKA (reference sequence). The CDR3 extends over 14 amino acids. V lost 3 bases, J lost 2 bases, and 14 bases lay in between. CDR3 DNA sequence: TGCAGTGCTAGCCCTCGCACAGCCGCCTACGAGCAGTACTTC. Protein: CSASPRTAAYEQYF.

This clonotype was seen at least ten times. This rearrangement joins TRBV7-2 to TRBJ1-2, with D possibly being TRBD1 (5 bases). The germline V gene encodes CDR1 SGHTA and CDR2 FQGNSA. The CDR3 is 15 amino acids. Trimming removed 5 bases at V and 4 bases at J, with 17 bases between. CDR3 coding DNA: TGTGCCAGCAGCAAAACCGCCGGGACCTTCTATGGCTACACCTTC. Its protein product is CASSKTAGTFYGYTF.

The V call is TRBV30, the J call TRBJ2-7; no firm D call. V was clipped by 1 base and J by 0 bases, with 4 bases between them. CDR3 length: 12 amino acids. Germline V gene lookup returns CDR1 GTSNPN and CDR2 SVGIG (reference sequence). The CDR3 loop reads CAWSDASYEQYF. In DNA, the CDR3 is TGTGCCTGGAGTGACGCCTCCTACGAGCAGTACTTC.

This clonotype was observed at least ten times. At one end the junction does not follow the germline gene, possibly because of a read error. V gene TRBV2 combines with J gene TRBJ1-2; D call uncertain. CDR1 is SNHLY, CDR2 FYNNEI, per germline. The CDR3 extends over 14 amino acids. The CDR3 coding sequence is TGTGCCAGCAGGGAAGGTCGAGCTAACTATGGCTACACCTTC. Translation: CASREGRANYGYTF.

The chain recombines TRBV25-1 with TRBJ2-7; D not resolved. V lost 2 bases to trimming and J lost 10 bases, with 9 bases between them. The CDR3 extends over 11 amino acids. In germline, CDR1 is MGHDK, CDR2 SYGVNS. CDR3 sequence: CASSEGLVQYF. DNA of the CDR3: TGTGCCAGCAGTGAAGGTTTAGTCCAGTACTTC.

The chain uses TRBV20-1 and TRBJ2-7; D not certain. There are 13 residues in the CDR3. The V and J ends lost 0 bases and 6 bases respectively, with 12 bases between them. Germline V gene data show CDR1 as DFQATT and CDR2 as SNEGSKA (reference sequence). The chain's CDR3 is CSARDNTDFEQYF. The CDR3 region has the DNA TGCAGTGCTAGAGACAACACAGACTTCGAGCAGTACTTC.

The sample holds a few counts of this clonotype. The rearrangement links TRBV13 to TRBJ1-5; 7 bases match TRBD1. CDR3 size: 13 residues. Germline V gene lookup returns CDR1 PRHDT and CDR2 FYEKMQ (reference sequence). V lost 5 bases and J lost 7; bases outside the gene matches: 5. In DNA, the CDR3 is TGTGCCAGCAGCCCAGGAGGGGGCCAGCCCCAGCATTTT. Protein: CASSPGGGQPQHF.